The entry below gives a single T cell receptor beta chain sequence along with its context. Its cognate antigen is unknown. The entry originates in a study of shared clonotypes between healthy human individuals. J gave up 1 base and V 1 base, and 2 bases lay outside the gene matches. The CDR3 has 14 residues. Germline V gene data show CDR1 as SGHRS and CDR2 as YFSETQ. Study conclusions and caveats: Among non-shared clonotypes, generation probabilities were lower than among those shared by all four donors.

Clones were sequenced by immunoSEQ multiplex PCR, and TCRdb holds only the in-frame ones, with some missing. The repertoire has 2 million to 2.5 million clones, 93% of them found once; the top ten carry under 0.45%. This TCR was sampled from a man between 18 and 35 years old in good health. Some clones in this sample may be carry-over from other donors' samples. The chain is built from TRBV5-1 and TRBJ2-7, with 7 bases identical to TRBD1. Sequenced input: naive CD4+ T cells from PBMCs. Sample subset: CD45RA+ positively selected. The CDR3 bases are TGCGCCAGCAGCTTGCAGGGACAGTCCTACGAGCAGTACTTC. Translating gives CASSLQGQSYEQYF. Complete variable domain (other parts from reference TRBV5-1 and TRBJ2-7): KAGVTQTPRYLIKTRGQQVTLSCSPISGHRSVSWYQQTPGQGLQFLFEYFSETQRNKGNFPGRFSGRQFSNSRSEMNVSTLELGDSALYLCASSLQGQSYEQYFGPGTRLTVT.